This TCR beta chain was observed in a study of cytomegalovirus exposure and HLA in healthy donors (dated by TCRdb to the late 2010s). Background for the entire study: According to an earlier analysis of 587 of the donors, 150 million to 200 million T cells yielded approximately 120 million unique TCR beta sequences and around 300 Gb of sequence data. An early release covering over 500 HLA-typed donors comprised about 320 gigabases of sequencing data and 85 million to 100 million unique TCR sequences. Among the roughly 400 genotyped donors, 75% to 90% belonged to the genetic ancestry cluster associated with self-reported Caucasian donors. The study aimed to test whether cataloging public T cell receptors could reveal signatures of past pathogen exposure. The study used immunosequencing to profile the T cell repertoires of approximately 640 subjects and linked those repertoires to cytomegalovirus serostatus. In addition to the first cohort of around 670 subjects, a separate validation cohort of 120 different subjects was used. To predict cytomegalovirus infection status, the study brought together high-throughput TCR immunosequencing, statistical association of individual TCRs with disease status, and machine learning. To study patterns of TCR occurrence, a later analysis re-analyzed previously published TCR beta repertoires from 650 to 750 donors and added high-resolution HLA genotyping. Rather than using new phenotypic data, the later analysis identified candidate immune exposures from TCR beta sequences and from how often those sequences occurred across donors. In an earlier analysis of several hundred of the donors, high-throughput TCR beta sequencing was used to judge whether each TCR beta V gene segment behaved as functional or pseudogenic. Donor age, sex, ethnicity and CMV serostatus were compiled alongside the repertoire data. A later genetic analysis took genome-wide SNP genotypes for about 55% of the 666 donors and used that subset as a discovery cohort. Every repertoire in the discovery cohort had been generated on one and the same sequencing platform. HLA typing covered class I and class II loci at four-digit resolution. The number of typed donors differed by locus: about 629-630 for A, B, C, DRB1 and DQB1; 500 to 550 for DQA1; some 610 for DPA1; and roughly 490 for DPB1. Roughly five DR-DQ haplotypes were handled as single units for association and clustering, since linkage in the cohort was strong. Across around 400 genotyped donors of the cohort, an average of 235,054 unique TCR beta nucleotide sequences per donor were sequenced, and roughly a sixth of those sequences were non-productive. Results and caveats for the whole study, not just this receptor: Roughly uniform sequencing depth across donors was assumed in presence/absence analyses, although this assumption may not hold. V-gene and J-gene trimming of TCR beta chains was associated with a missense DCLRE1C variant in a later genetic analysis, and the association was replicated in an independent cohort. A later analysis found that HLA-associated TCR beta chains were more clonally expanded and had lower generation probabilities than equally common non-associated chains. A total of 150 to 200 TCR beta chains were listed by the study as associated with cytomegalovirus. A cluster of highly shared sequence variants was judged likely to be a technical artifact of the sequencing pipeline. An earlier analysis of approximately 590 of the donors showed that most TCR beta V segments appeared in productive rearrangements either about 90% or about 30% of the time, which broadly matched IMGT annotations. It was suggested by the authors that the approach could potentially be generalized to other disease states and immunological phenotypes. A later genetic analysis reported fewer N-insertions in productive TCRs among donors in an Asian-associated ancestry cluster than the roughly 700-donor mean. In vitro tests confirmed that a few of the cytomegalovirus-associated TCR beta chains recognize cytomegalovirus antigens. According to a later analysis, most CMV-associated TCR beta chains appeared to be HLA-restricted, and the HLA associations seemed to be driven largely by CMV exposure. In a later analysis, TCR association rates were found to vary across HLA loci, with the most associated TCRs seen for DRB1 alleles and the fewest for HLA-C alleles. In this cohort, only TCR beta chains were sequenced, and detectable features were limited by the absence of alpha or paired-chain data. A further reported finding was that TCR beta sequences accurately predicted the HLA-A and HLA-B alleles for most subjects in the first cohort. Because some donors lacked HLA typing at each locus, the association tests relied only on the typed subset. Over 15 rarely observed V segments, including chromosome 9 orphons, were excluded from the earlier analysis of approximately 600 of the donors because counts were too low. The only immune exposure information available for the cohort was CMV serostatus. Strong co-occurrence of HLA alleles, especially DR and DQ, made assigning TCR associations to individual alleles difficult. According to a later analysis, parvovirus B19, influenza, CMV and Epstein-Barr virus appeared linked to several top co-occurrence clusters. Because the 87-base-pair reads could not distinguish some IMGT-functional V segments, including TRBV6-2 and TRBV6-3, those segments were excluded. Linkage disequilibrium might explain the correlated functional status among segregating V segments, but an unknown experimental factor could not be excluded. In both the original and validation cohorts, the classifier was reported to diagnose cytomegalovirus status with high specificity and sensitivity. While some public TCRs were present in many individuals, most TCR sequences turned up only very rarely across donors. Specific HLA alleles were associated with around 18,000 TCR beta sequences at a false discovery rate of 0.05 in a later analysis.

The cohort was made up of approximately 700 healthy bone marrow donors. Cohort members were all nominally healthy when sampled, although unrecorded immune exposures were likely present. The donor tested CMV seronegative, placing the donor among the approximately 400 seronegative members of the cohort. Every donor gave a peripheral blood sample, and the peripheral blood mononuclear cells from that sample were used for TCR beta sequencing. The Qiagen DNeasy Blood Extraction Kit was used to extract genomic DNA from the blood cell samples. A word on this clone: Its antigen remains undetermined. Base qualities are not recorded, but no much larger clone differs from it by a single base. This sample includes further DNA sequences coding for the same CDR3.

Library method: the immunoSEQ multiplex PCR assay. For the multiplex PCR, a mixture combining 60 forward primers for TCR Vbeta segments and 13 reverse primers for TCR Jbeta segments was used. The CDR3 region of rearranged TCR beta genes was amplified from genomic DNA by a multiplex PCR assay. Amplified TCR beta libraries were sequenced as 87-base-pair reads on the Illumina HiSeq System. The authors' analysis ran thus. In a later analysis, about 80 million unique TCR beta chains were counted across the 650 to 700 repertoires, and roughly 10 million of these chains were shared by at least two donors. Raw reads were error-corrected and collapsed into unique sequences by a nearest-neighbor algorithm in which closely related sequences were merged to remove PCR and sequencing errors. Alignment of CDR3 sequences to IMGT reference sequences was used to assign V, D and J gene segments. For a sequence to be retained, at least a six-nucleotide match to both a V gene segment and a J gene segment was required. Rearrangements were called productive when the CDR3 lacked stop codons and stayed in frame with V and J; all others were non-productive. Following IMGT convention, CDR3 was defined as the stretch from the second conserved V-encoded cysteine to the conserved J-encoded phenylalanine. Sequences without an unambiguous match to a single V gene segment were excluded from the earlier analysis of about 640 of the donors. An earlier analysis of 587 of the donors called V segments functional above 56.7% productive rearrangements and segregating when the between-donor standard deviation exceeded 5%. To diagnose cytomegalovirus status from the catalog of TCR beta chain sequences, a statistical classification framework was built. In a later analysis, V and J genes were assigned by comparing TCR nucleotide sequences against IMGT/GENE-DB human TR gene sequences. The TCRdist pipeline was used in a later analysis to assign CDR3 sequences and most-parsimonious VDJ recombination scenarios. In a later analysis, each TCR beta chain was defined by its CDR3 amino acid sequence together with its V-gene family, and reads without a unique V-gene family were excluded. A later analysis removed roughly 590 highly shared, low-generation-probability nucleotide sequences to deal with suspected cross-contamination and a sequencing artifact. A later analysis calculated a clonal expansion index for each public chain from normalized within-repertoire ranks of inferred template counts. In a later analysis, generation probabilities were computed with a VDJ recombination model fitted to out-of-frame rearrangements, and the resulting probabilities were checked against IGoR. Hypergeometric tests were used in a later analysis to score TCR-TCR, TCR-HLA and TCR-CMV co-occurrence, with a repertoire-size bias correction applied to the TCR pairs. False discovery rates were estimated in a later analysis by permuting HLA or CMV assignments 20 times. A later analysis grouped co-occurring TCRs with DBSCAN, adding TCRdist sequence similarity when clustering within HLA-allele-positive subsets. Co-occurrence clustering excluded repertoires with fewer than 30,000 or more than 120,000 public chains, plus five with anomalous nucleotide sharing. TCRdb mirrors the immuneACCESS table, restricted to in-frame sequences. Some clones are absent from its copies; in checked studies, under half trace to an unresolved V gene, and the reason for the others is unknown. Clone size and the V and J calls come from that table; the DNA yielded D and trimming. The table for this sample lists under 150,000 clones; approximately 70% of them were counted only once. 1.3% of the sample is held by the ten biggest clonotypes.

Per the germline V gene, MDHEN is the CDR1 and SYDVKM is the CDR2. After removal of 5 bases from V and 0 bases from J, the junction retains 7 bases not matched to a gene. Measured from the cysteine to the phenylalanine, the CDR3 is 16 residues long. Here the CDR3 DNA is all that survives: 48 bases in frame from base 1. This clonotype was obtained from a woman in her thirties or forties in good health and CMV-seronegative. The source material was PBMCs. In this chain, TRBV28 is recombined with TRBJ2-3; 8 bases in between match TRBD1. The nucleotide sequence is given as TGTGCCAGCAGTACGCGACAGGGGTCGAGCACAGATACGCAGTATTTT. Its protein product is CASSTRQGSSTDTQYF.